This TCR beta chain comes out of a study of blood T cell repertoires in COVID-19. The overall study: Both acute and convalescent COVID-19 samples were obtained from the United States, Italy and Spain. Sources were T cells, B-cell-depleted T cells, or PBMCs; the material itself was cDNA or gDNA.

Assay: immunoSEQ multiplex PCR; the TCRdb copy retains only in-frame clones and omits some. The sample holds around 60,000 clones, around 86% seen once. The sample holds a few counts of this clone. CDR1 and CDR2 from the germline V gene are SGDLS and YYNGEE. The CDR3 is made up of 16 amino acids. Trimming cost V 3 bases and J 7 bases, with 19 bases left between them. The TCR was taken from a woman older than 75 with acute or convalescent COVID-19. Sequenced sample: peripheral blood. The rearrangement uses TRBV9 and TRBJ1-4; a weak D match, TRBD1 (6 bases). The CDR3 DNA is TGTGCCAGCAGCGAGAGCTTGACAGGCCCTTTTGAAAAACTGTTTTTT. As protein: CASSESLTGPFEKLFF.